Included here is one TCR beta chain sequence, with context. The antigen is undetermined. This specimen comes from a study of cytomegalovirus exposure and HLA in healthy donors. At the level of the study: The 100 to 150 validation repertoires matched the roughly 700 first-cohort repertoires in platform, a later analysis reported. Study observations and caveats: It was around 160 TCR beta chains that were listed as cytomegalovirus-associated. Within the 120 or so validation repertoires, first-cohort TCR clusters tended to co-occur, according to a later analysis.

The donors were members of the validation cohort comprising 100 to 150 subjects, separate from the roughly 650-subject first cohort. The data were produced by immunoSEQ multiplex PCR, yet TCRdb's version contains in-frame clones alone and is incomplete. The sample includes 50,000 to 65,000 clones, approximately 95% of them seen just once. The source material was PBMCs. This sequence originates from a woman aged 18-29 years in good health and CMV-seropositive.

The CDR3 bases are TGTGCCAGCAGGGACAACAATGAAAAACTGTTTTTT. Encoded protein: CASRDNNEKLFF. The V call is TRBV6-5, the J call TRBJ1-4; D is possibly TRBD1 (5 bases). The CDR3 has 12 residues. V lost 6 bases to trimming and J lost 5 bases, with 7 bases between them. From germline, CDR1 is MNHEY and CDR2 SVGAGI.